The T cell receptor (beta chain) under discussion was sequenced for a study of shared clonotypes between healthy human individuals (dated by TCRdb to 2019 to 2021). General notes on the study: A couple of women and a few men aged 18 to 49 years were included in the cohort. For each donor, CD4 naive and CD4 memory were each run on three plates, CD8 naive on two plates, and CD8 memory on one plate. Blood TCR repertoires of about 5 healthy adults were deeply sequenced to estimate repertoire size and the extent of clonotype sharing between individuals. To increase sequencing depth and limit assay-specific biases, TCR repertoire library preparation and sequencing were carried out by different laboratories using diverse techniques. Each donor's leukapheresis produced roughly between about 0.9 and 9.5 billion PBMCs.

The research as a whole found: Sharing across a handful of donors was observed for roughly 5% of naive CD4, 3.5% of naive CD8, around 2.5% of memory CD4, and roughly 0.4% of memory CD8 clonotypes. Pairwise subsampling indicated that sequencing depth was expected to affect the degree of clonotype sharing among donors. Sampling was limited to blood, and TCR repertoires in tissue likely differ from TCR repertoires in blood. Because the study included a small number of donors, the genetic and exposure-history diversity represented was limited. Higher generation probabilities were observed for clonotypes shared by all four sorted-subset donors than for non-shared clonotypes. Incomplete sequencing was indicated by rarefaction of sorted-subset datasets, despite the large sequencing depth. Larger estimated clonotype richness was generally found for naive subsets than for memory subsets.

The donors were healthy, HIV-negative adults with no recently reported acute infections or vaccinations. Only Caucasian adults living in Nashville, Tennessee, USA were represented among the donors. CD4+ T cells were enriched by magnetic negative selection, after which naive cells were positively selected on CD45RA and the negative fraction was taken as the memory subset. After blood collection by leukapheresis, PBMCs were isolated using Ficoll-Histopaque density gradient centrifugation and then cryopreserved in the vapor phase of liquid nitrogen. Analytical flow cytometry was used to check the purity and quantity of each magnetically sorted T cell population. Each sorted fraction had its genomic DNA isolated and then quantified by UV absorbance on a Nanodrop 2000c. From a lookup of the germline V gene, CDR1 and CDR2 are SGHTA and FQGTGA. Ends trimmed: V by 3 bases, J by 0 bases; bases unmatched to a gene: 3. The CDR3 runs 16 residues from the cysteine to the phenylalanine. CDR3 DNA is the only sequence kept; it has 48 bases, read in frame from the first base.

TCR CDR3 regions were amplified from genomic DNA by multiplex PCR using the deep immunoSEQ assay. For each cell subset, the extracted genomic DNA was distributed evenly across all wells of several immunoSEQ 96-well plates, and each plate served as one replicate. For sorted subsets, about 210 ng of genomic DNA, equivalent to some 30,000 T cell genomes, went into each replicate PCR. Purified libraries were quantified with a Qubit 3.0 fluorometer, sized on a Bioanalyzer 2100, and re-quantified with the KAPA Library Quantification kit. Every immunoSEQ 96-well plate was sequenced on a separate single-read 150-cycle Illumina NextSeq 550 flow cell. Concerning the study's data processing: Because only junctional sequences without quality scores were contained in the immunoSEQ output, filtering matching that applied to full-length reads could not be performed. To assign V/J genes and CDR3, sequences were annotated using PyIR, a Python wrapper for IgBLAST v1.9, with IMGT germline references. Reads with weak V/J assignments (E-value above 1e-6), missing CDR3, stop codons, out-of-frame junctions, or ambiguous translated residues were removed. V3J clonotypes were defined as sequences sharing the same inferred V gene, J gene, and CDR3 amino acid sequence. Percentage overlap between repertoires was computed as shared unique clonotypes divided by the size of the smaller repertoire. Richness of each repertoire was evaluated using RTK rarefaction, the Chao1 estimator, and Recon v2.1 estimates of unobserved clonotypes. Generation probabilities for all TCRbeta clonotypes obtained by the gDNA method from a few donors were computed using OLGA. Drawn from immuneACCESS, this table holds only the in-frame rearrangements with V and J called that TCRdb kept. Clones are partly lost; checked studies trace under half to an unresolved V gene and leave the rest unexplained. V and J calls plus clone size are reproduced from that table; the DNA served to infer D and trimming. This sample has about 2.3 million clones in its table, and roughly 93% of those were observed once. Clones ranked in the top ten supply 0.3% to 0.4% of the sample.

For this clone: Its antigen has not been determined. No much larger clone exists at a distance of one base, and base qualities are not known.

The chain is encoded by TRBV7-3 joined to TRBJ2-2, with TRBD2 identical over 8 junction bases. The sequence was obtained from a man between 18 and 35 years old in good health. Some clones in this sample may be carry-over from other donors' samples. The sample taken for sequencing was naive CD4+ T cells from PBMCs. Per the publication, the cell subset or site label means: CD45RA+ positively selected. The CDR3 reads CASSFSSGSNTGELFF. The nucleotide sequence is TGTGCCAGCAGCTTCTCTAGCGGGTCGAACACCGGGGAGCTGTTTTTT.